A single sample is the source of the 22 T cell receptor beta chains below, sequenced in a study of T-cell memory formation after mild COVID-19. Via MiXCR, TCRdb re-called the 5' RACE reads, giving one row per CDR3 protein. The data hold 150,000 to 200,000 distinct CDR3 sequences, with more than 12% observed a single time. Sequencing was done on a sample of PBMCs or a T cell subset sorted from them (not recorded which). The source is an adult woman who had mild COVID-19 (a few samples of this study predate the infection). Cell type and time point are not known.

The chain has TRBV3-1 and TRBJ2-1; TRBD2 might be the D (6 bases). V dropped 2 bases and J dropped 10 bases, with 9 bases sitting between them. CDR1 is LGHDT and CDR2 is YNNKEL in the germline V gene (reference sequence). The CDR3 is made up of 12 amino acids. The CDR3 DNA is TGTGCCAGCAGCCAAATAGCGGAAGAGCAGTTCTTC. This codes for CASSQIAEEQFF.

This clonotype was seen only a few times. DNA of the CDR3: TGTGCCAGCAGTTGGGACGGGAGGAGTGCAGATACGCAGTATTTT. This sequence encodes CASSWDGRSADTQYF. V and J are TRBV27 and TRBJ2-3; 7 bases agree with TRBD2. This CDR3 has 15 residues. Germline CDR1 and CDR2: MNHEY and SMNVEV (reference sequence). V gave up 4 bases and J gave up 4 bases; unmatched junction bases: 8.

V is TRBV25-1 and J is TRBJ2-3, with D unresolved. CDR1 and CDR2 from the germline V gene are MGHDK and SYGVNS. V was trimmed by 2 bases and J by 4 bases, leaving 10 bases between them. The CDR3 runs to 14 residues. The CDR3 DNA reads TGTGCCAGCAGTGAAAGGGTGGAGCCAGATACGCAGTATTTT. It encodes CASSERVEPDTQYF.

This clonotype turned up a few times. The chain uses TRBV5-6 and TRBJ2-7, with D tentatively TRBD1 (5 bases). This CDR3 spans 14 amino acids. V lost 0 bases, J lost 6 bases, and 13 bases lay in between. The germline gives CDR1 SGHDT, CDR2 YYEEEE. CDR3 bases: TGTGCCAGCAGCTTGGTCCCAGGGTCTGGCGAGCAGTACTTC. It yields the protein CASSLVPGSGEQYF.

With respect to this clonotype: The junction differs from germline at one of its ends, possibly a read error. V usage is TRBV7-7 and J usage is TRBJ2-1; the D is unclear. Germline CDR1 is SSHAT and CDR2 is FNYEAQ (reference sequence). The CDR3 spans 15 residues. The CDR3 DNA is TGTGCTAGCAGCCCAGGAGCTCCCAACTACAATGAGCAGTTCTTC. Amino acids: CASSPGAPNYNEQFF.

The chain combines TRBV5-6 with TRBJ2-7, with D possibly TRBD1 on 5 matching bases. The CDR3 totals 15 residues. V was clipped by 0 bases and J by 2 bases, with 12 bases between them. In germline, CDR1 is SGHDT, CDR2 YYEEEE. The CDR3 region is CASSLGGAVTYEQYF. The CDR3, as DNA: TGTGCCAGCAGCTTGGGTGGGGCAGTGACCTACGAGCAGTACTTC.

The V call is TRBV3-1, the J call TRBJ1-1, with D uncertain. The CDR3 is 15 amino acids. The V and J ends lost 1 base and 4 bases respectively, with 13 bases between them. Germline CDR1 is LGHDT and CDR2 is YNNKEL (reference sequence). The CDR3, as DNA: TGTGCCAGCAGCCAAGGGCCCGGGGTGGGCACTGAAGCTTTCTTT. As protein: CASSQGPGVGTEAFF.

Ten or more counts support this clonotype. The rearrangement links TRBV5-1 to TRBJ2-2; D may be TRBD2 (6 bases). Germline assignment: CDR1 SGHRS and CDR2 YFSETQ. The ends were cut back, 2 bases at V and 6 bases at J, with 8 bases in the middle. The length of the CDR3 is 13 residues. CDR3 coding DNA: TGCGCCAGCAGCTTTGCGGGGTCCGGGGAGCTGTTTTTT. This gives the protein CASSFAGSGELFF.

This clonotype was detected a few times. The V gene is TRBV25-1, the J gene TRBJ2-1, with TRBD2 matching 12 bases. Trimming removed 3 bases from V and 3 bases from J; junction bases left unmatched: 12. The germline V gene has CDR1 MGHDK and CDR2 SYGVNS. This CDR3 contains 19 residues. The CDR3 nucleotides read TGTGCCAGCAGTGACTCCGGGCTAGCGGGGGGGCCTGACTACAATGAGCAGTTCTTC. Protein product: CASSDSGLAGGPDYNEQFF.

This clonotype turned up a few times. The chain couples TRBV6-5 to TRBJ2-3; D is uncertain. The CDR3 has 13 amino acids. V was cut by 2 bases and J by 2 bases, with 5 bases left in between. Germline V gene data show CDR1 as MNHEY and CDR2 as SVGAGI. CDR3 amino acids: CASSYRATDTQYF. DNA of the CDR3: TGTGCCAGCAGTTACAGAGCCACAGATACGCAGTATTTT.

There are many counts of this clonotype. The V call is TRBV7-2, the J call TRBJ2-1; D uncertain. The CDR3 runs to 13 residues. Deletions cut 5 bases from V and 6 bases from J, with 11 bases between. Germline CDR1 and CDR2: SGHTA and FQGNSA. CDR3 region: CASSPPAINEQFF. The CDR3 DNA is TGTGCCAGCAGCCCCCCAGCGATCAATGAGCAGTTCTTC.

The chain recombines TRBV20-1 with TRBJ2-1; 14 bases are a match to TRBD2. Germline V gene sequence: CDR1 DFQATT, CDR2 SNEGSKA (reference sequence). V shed 6 bases, J shed 12 bases, and the junction held 4 bases outside the gene matches. The CDR3 runs to 12 residues. Here the CDR3 reads CSARGLAGAQFF. CDR3 nucleotides: TGCAGTGCAAGGGGACTAGCGGGAGCGCAGTTCTTC.

The chain combines TRBV5-1 with TRBJ1-1; 11 bases map to TRBD1. V shed 0 bases, J shed 6 bases, and the junction held 4 bases outside the gene matches. CDR1 is SGHRS, CDR2 YFSETQ, per germline. The CDR3 is 15 residues long. The CDR3 nucleotides read TGCGCCAGCAGCTTGGGGACAGGGGGCGCATCTGAAGCTTTCTTT. It is translated as CASSLGTGGASEAFF.

CDR3 DNA sequence: TGTGCCAGCAGCTTAGTCGCAGGGGCCTCCTACGAGCAGTACTTC. Its translation: CASSLVAGASYEQYF. This rearrangement joins TRBV7-2 to TRBJ2-7; tentatively, D is TRBD1 (6 bases). CDR3 length equals 15 residues. Germline assignment: CDR1 SGHTA and CDR2 FQGNSA. V lost 1 base and J lost 0, with 10 bases in between.

This clonotype occurred a few times. The rearrangement joins TRBV27 to TRBJ1-2; possible D gene TRBD1, 6 bases. V lost 5 bases to trimming and J lost 4 bases, with 11 bases between them. Germline V lookup: CDR1 MNHEY, CDR2 SMNVEV (reference sequence). The CDR3 contains 13 residues. CDR3 DNA: TGTGCCAGCAGTCTCGGACAGTCCTATGGCTACACCTTC. Encoded protein: CASSLGQSYGYTF.

In this sample, this clonotype turned up a few times. The chain has TRBV6-2 or TRBV6-3 and TRBJ2-7; either TRBD1 or TRBD2 may supply D (6 bases each). The CDR3 consists of 13 residues. CDR1 MNHEY and CDR2 SVGEGT come from the germline V gene. The V end lost 2 bases, the J end lost 3 bases, and 8 bases lay between the germline ends. CDR3 amino acids: CASSYGGRYEQYF. The CDR3 nucleotides are TGTGCCAGCAGTTACGGGGGGCGCTACGAGCAGTACTTC.

This clonotype has more than one count but fewer than ten. The V gene is TRBV7-2, the J gene TRBJ2-6, with D possibly being TRBD2 (5 bases). From germline, CDR1 is SGHTA and CDR2 FQGNSA. CDR3 size: 16 residues. Trimming removed 2 bases from V and 2 bases from J, with 10 bases in between. CDR3 in amino acids: CASSLLGLTGANVLTF. The CDR3 DNA is TGTGCCAGCAGCTTATTAGGACTGACTGGGGCCAACGTCCTGACTTTC.

The chain carries TRBV11-2 and TRBJ2-5, with 8 positions matching TRBD2. The CDR3 sequence is 17 residues long. Trimming at V came to 0 bases and at J to 0 bases, leaving 6 bases not matched to a gene. Germline CDR1 is SGHAT and CDR2 is FQNNGV. DNA of the CDR3: TGTGCCAGCAGCTTAGATTCTGCGCGGGGGGACCAAGAGACCCAGTACTTC. Encoded protein: CASSLDSARGDQETQYF.

The table lists this clonotype with a few counts. In nucleotides, the CDR3 is TGTGCCAGCAGTTCTGGACAGGGCTCTGGAAACACCATATATTTT. It yields the protein CASSSGQGSGNTIYF. The chain links TRBV28 to TRBJ1-3; 8 bases fit TRBD1. Germline values: CDR1 MDHEN, CDR2 SYDVKM. Trimming took 4 bases from V and 0 from J; bases not matched to a gene: 2. The CDR3 covers 15 residues.

This clonotype has a count of ten or more. The chain carries TRBV7-9 and TRBJ2-1; D is perhaps TRBD1 (5 bases). V was shortened by 2 bases and J by 5 bases, with 16 bases between the two germline ends. Germline CDR1 is SEHNR and CDR2 is FQNEAQ (reference sequence). The CDR3 loop spans 16 amino acids. CDR3 loop: CASSLPYFRADNEQFF. The CDR3 nucleotides read TGTGCCAGCAGCTTACCTTACTTCAGGGCAGACAATGAGCAGTTCTTC.

This clonotype was observed a handful of times. Written as DNA, the CDR3 is TGTGCCACCAGTGACCCCGGGACCTACACCGGGGAGCTGTTTTTT. It is translated as CATSDPGTYTGELFF. The chain links TRBV24-1 to TRBJ2-2; D may correspond to TRBD1 or TRBD2 (5 bases each). V was cut by 4 bases and J by 3 bases, with 11 bases left in between. This CDR3 region has 15 residues. Germline assignment: CDR1 KGHDR and CDR2 SFDVKD.

This clonotype has a count of ten or more. This chain uses TRBV7-8 with TRBJ2-1; TRBD1 aligns across 12 bases. V shed 5 bases, J shed 6 bases, and the junction held 5 bases outside the gene matches. CDR1 is SGHVS and CDR2 is FQNEAQ in the germline V gene. The CDR3 has 15 amino acids. The CDR3, as DNA: TGTGCCAGCAGCCAGGGGGACAGGGGGCGCAATGAGCAGTTCTTC. This gives the protein CASSQGDRGRNEQFF.